This is a list of T cell receptor beta chains from one sample in a study of blood T cell repertoires in COVID-19. The repertoire was sequenced with immunoSEQ multiplex PCR; TCRdb's copy has only in-frame clones and lacks some. Among roughly 100,000 clones listed, approximately 89% were seen once. Sequencing input: peripheral blood. The receptors originated from a human donor in a cohort sampled during active COVID-19. CDR3s leave out the opening cysteine and the closing phenylalanine or tryptophan. Each record gives: V gene, clone size, CDR3 protein. Rows may omit the clone size; those that give it use once, few, many or a size class.

TRBV6-2/TRBV6-3,NA,ASSPRTGRGRTEAF
TRBV5-5,NA,ASSPLFAYEQY
TRBV4-3,NA,ASSQDPARDSPLH
TRBV11-2,few,ASSLGGSYEQY
TRBV29-1,NA,SVEEPRDTEAF
TRBV11-3,NA,ASSLSGVSSYEQY
TRBV6-2/TRBV6-3,NA,ASSYFLAGGYNEQF
TRBV5-1,NA,ASSLTANNEKLF
TRBV2,NA,ASTPRPAYERAF
TRBV7-6,NA,ASSLQGAYEQY
TRBV11-2,NA,ASSSTPGRRDTEAF
TRBV7-8,NA,ASSRGAGNEKLF
TRBV18,NA,ASSPGLAGLYTQY
TRBV28,NA,ASSQGLSTDTQY
TRBV2,few,ASSGGQALGYT
TRBV5-6,few,ASSLWRDYGYT
TRBV5-1,once,ASSYEGSGMGWDEQF
TRBV21-1,NA,ASSKGPPQGADPEAF
TRBV5-1,NA,ASSPGTSGSWYNEQF
TRBV6-5,NA,ASSYGTGLTEAF
TRBV11-2,NA,ASSPGQVSYEQY
TRBV7-8,NA,ASQRGGDEQF
TRBV7-2,NA,ASSLNMGGNQETQY
TRBV6-5,once,ATMTGPVNEQY
TRBV5-1,NA,ASQNPGQQETQY
TRBV5-4,NA,ASSPGQGPITYEQY
TRBV7-3,NA,ASSFGLAGDPGANVLT
TRBV6-5,few,ATSFGQGSSYEQY
TRBV5-1,NA,ASSLGRQASTDTQY
TRBV7-3,NA,ASTPPNRYNEQF
TRBV6-5,once,ASSYSPREELF
TRBV19,NA,ASSRESFEKLF
TRBV27,NA,ASSILTGPGGTDTQY
TRBV7-2,NA,ASSPGTGGNSNQPQH
TRBV6-6,NA,ASSYSEDNSPLH
TRBV5-4,NA,ASSSHLSRDSNEQY
TRBV19,NA,ASSNAGLAGEIVNEQF
TRBV3-1/TRBV3-2,NA,ASSQPRSGTSSEKLF
TRBV19,NA,ATKGVGKAGANVLT
TRBV5-1,NA,ASSLIREGAEQY
TRBV28,NA,ASREGREGTEAF
TRBV5-1,once,ASSLRQSYEQY
TRBV4-2,NA,ASSRRTGVGETQY
TRBV4-1,NA,ASSRRDSEAF
TRBV5-1,NA,ASSLETGGVHEQY
TRBV21-1,NA,ASSPRTLLSYEQY
TRBV28,NA,ASSSENRGYGYT